This T cell receptor beta chain was profiled in a study of blood T cell repertoires in COVID-19. Study in general: Acute and convalescent COVID-19 specimens originated in the United States, Italy and Spain. In each case, the material was cDNA or gDNA derived from T cells, B-cell-depleted T cells, or PBMCs.

This CDR3 spans 15 amino acids. V was clipped by 2 bases and J by 2 bases, with 11 bases between them. Per the germline V gene, CDR1 is SGHTA and CDR2 is FQGTGA. Authors' processing steps: Reference gene primer amplification gave estimated nucleated cell counts. Here immunoSEQ multiplex PCR was the method, and the copy in TCRdb shows in-frame clones only, minus some. D and trimming were read from the DNA, whereas the V and J calls and clone size are those reported in that table. In the table there are 120,000 to 150,000 clones, more than 70% of which are singletons. Sequencing was done on a sample of peripheral blood. The sequence was collected from a human donor in a cohort sampled during active COVID-19. The chain is built from TRBV7-3 and TRBJ2-3; D might be TRBD1 (5 bases). CDR3 amino acids: CASSLLGQLTDTQYF. In DNA, the CDR3 is TGTGCCAGCAGCTTATTGGGGCAACTCACAGATACGCAGTATTTT.